This T cell receptor beta chain was documented in a study of cytomegalovirus exposure and HLA in healthy donors. Study in general: Among approximately 400 genotyped donors, 80% to 90% fell in the Caucasian-associated ancestry cluster.

This clone has more than one count but fewer than ten. Primers included in the PCR were 60 Vbeta and 13 Jbeta primers. The authors' processing: About 9.9 million of the approximately 80 million unique TCR beta chains counted in a later analysis were shared. The method was immunoSEQ multiplex PCR; TCRdb's version includes in-frame clones alone and lacks a portion of them. Clone size and V and J calls were adopted from that table, with D and trimming inferred from the DNA. The table records about 92,000 clones, nearly 70% of them present only once. Trimming cost V 7 bases and J 3 bases; bases outside gene matches: 9. CDR1 and CDR2 from the germline V gene are ENHRY and SYGVKD. This CDR3 is built from 15 residues.

The chain links TRBV10-3 to TRBJ2-3; TRBD1 aligns across 8 bases. The clonotype originates from a man between 45 and 60 years old in good health and CMV-seronegative. Sequenced input: PBMCs. The CDR3, as DNA: TGTGCCATCACCAAGGACAGGGCTAGGACAGATACGCAGTATTTT. Protein sequence: CAITKDRARTDTQYF.